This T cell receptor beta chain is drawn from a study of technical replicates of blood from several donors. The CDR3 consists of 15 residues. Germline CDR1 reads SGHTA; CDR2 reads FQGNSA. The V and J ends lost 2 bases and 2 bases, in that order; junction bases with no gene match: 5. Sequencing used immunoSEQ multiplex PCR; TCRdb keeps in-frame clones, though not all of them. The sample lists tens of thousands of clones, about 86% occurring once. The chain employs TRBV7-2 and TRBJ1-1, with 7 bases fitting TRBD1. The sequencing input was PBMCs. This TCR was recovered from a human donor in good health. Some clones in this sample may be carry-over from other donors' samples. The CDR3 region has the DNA TGTGCCAGCAGCTTAAAGGGACAGCCAAACACTGAAGCTTTCTTT. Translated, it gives CASSLKGQPNTEAFF.